This TCR beta chain comes out of a study of blood T cell repertoires in COVID-19. Authors' data handling: Reference gene primer amplification yielded estimated nucleated cell counts. Generated by immunoSEQ multiplex PCR, the TCRdb table keeps only in-frame clones and is missing some. From that table come the V and J calls and clone size; the DNA was used to work out D and trimming. This repertoire shows some 120,000 clones, about 92% found once; its top ten account for about 3.5%. Trimming shortened V by 7 bases and J by 6 bases, and 22 bases separated the two germline ends. The CDR3 has 16 residues. Per germline, CDR1 SGHTA and CDR2 FQGNSA.

Input material: peripheral blood. The chain couples TRBV7-2 to TRBJ1-5; D unclear. The source of this sequence is a man aged 45-65 years with active COVID-19. The CDR3 DNA reads as TGTGCCAGCAACAAAATAAAGGAGGGCTCGTCTCAGCCCCAGCATTTT. It yields the protein CASNKIKEGSSQPQHF.